Each of the 13 T cell receptor beta chains below was sequenced from the same sample in a study of regulatory T cells in long-lasting Graves disease. Documented time point: newly diagnosed GD, antithyroid drugs for less than 3 months. PBMC-derived RNA was used for the TCR library. Sequencing libraries for TCR beta were prepared with iRepertoire HTBI primers and Arm-PCR of CDR3 regions. Each CDR3 protein is one row after TCRdb ran MiXCR on the multiplex PCR reads. The sample has about 380,000 distinct CDR3 sequences; roughly 16% are singletons. The specimen was peripheral blood mononuclear cells (PBMCs), collected at new diagnosis, from a patient treated with antithyroid drugs. The receptors come from a female donor with Graves disease.

As for this clonotype: A much larger clone is a single base away; this may be a read error. V gene TRBV6-1 combines with J gene TRBJ2-2; TRBD2 matches at 9 bases. Germline CDR1 MNHNS, CDR2 SASEGT. The CDR3 loop spans 15 amino acids. V lost 8 bases and J lost 6; bases outside the gene matches: 10. The CDR3 DNA sequence: TGTGCCAGCCCAGCGGGACTAGCAGGGGCCGGGGAGCTGTTTTTT. This codes for CASPAGLAGAGELFF.

This clonotype has ten or more counts. This rearrangement joins TRBV24-1 to TRBJ1-5; D is undetermined. With 0 bases removed from V and 1 base from J, the gap between germline ends came to 3 bases. In germline, CDR1 is KGHDR, CDR2 SFDVKD. The CDR3 contains 14 residues. DNA of the CDR3: TGTGCCACCAGTGATTTGAACAGCAATCAGCCCCAGCATTTT. This translates into CATSDLNSNQPQHF.

This clonotype has a count of ten or more. The chain has TRBV5-1 and TRBJ2-2; maybe TRBD1 (7 bases). The CDR3 has 17 residues. Germline values: CDR1 SGHRS, CDR2 YFSETQ. Trimming removed 0 bases at V and 2 bases at J, with 14 bases between. CDR3 in DNA: TGCGCCAGCAGCTTGGCCCTAGGAGGGGGCAACACCGGGGAGCTGTTTTTT. Residues: CASSLALGGGNTGELFF.

The V and J genes are TRBV6-1 and TRBJ2-7; weak D call: TRBD1 (6 bases). CDR1 and CDR2 from the germline V gene are MNHNS and SASEGT. V dropped 5 bases and J dropped 0 bases, with 14 bases sitting between them. This CDR3 is 15 amino acids long. CDR3 nucleotides: TGTGCCAGCAGTAACGGACAGTTCAGCTCCTACGAGCAGTACTTC. It yields the protein CASSNGQFSSYEQYF.

This clonotype was detected a few times. A much larger clone sits a single nucleotide away, making a read error possible. The chain carries TRBV7-2 and TRBJ2-1; 10 nucleotides agree with TRBD1. The V and J ends lost 7 bases and 8 bases, in that order; junction bases with no gene match: 8. Germline V gene lookup returns CDR1 SGHTA and CDR2 FQGNSA. The CDR3 sequence is 14 residues long. CDR3 residues: CASTPWTGGDEQFF. In DNA form, the CDR3 reads TGTGCCAGCACCCCTTGGACAGGGGGGGATGAGCAGTTCTTC.

V is TRBV4-3 and J is TRBJ2-1; 7 bases line up with TRBD2. The ends lost 0 bases at V and 5 bases at J; junction bases unmatched: 10. CDR3 length: 17 residues. The germline V gene has CDR1 LGHNA and CDR2 YSLEER. The CDR3 reads CASSQEPASGGNNEQFF. The CDR3 DNA follows: TGCGCCAGCAGCCAAGAGCCGGCTAGCGGAGGGAACAATGAGCAGTTCTTC.

This clonotype showed up many times. This sequence joins TRBV24-1 and TRBJ2-2, with 8 positions matching TRBD2. Germline CDR1 KGHDR, CDR2 SFDVKD. The CDR3 is 15 amino acids. The trim removed 6 bases at V and 3 bases at J, leaving 5 bases unmatched. The CDR3 loop is CATSSGGGDTGELFF. The CDR3 DNA sequence: TGTGCCACCAGTTCCGGGGGGGGAGACACCGGGGAGCTGTTTTTT.

V and J are TRBV11-2 and TRBJ2-5; TRBD2 might be the D (5 bases). The CDR3 totals 15 residues. The germline V gene has CDR1 SGHAT and CDR2 FQNNGV. V was pared by 4 bases and J by 5 bases, with 17 bases between. The CDR3 nucleotides read TGTGCCAGCAGCTCCGGACCTGAGGGATCGGAGACCCAGTACTTC. It is translated as CASSSGPEGSETQYF.

This clonotype was detected ten times or more. The rearrangement uses TRBV19 and TRBJ2-1, with D hard to call. Trimming pared 2 bases from V and 0 bases from J, leaving 8 bases between. CDR1 is LNHDA and CDR2 is SQIVND in the germline V gene (reference sequence). The CDR3 runs to 15 residues. This chain's CDR3 is CASSISGISYNEQFF. As DNA, the CDR3 is TGTGCCAGTAGTATAAGTGGGATCTCCTACAATGAGCAGTTCTTC.

This clonotype was seen many times. Possible read error: a much larger clone is one base away. The chain carries TRBV27 and TRBJ2-3; TRBD2 matches at 8 bases. J lost 0 bases, V lost 4 bases, and 3 bases had no gene match. Germline CDR1 MNHEY, CDR2 SMNVEV (reference sequence). The CDR3 covers 15 residues. The CDR3 sequence is CASSSSSGSTDTQYF. CDR3 bases: TGTGCCAGCAGTTCCTCTAGCGGGAGCACAGATACGCAGTATTTT.

The chain has TRBV20-1 and TRBJ2-5; 11 bases line up with TRBD2. Germline lookup yields CDR1 DFQATT and CDR2 SNEGSKA (reference sequence). The V segment lost 3 bases and the J segment 4 bases; nucleotides outside the gene matches: 1. There are 13 residues in the CDR3. As DNA, the CDR3 is TGCAGTGCTAGGGGACTAGCGGTAGAGACCCAGTACTTC. This translates into CSARGLAVETQYF.

In this sample, this clonotype turned up many times. This chain uses TRBV28 with TRBJ2-7, with 10 bases matching TRBD2. The CDR3 has 17 residues. Losses at the gene ends were 3 bases for V and 6 bases for J; bases not matched to a gene: 14. CDR1 and CDR2 from the germline V gene are MDHEN and SYDVKM. CDR3 residues: CASSFVASGRIGAEQYF. The DNA of the CDR3 is TGTGCCAGCAGTTTCGTGGCTAGCGGGAGAATAGGCGCCGAGCAGTACTTC.

This clonotype was detected only a few times. This chain uses TRBV19 with TRBJ2-6; the D call may be TRBD1 or TRBD2 (5 bases each). Germline V lookup: CDR1 LNHDA, CDR2 SQIVND (reference sequence). This CDR3 region has 17 residues. V lost 10 bases and J 0 bases, leaving 19 bases between the germline ends. The CDR3 sequence is CATMWGTRLSGANVLTF. In DNA form, the CDR3 reads TGTGCCACCATGTGGGGGACCCGCCTCTCTGGGGCCAACGTCCTGACTTTC.